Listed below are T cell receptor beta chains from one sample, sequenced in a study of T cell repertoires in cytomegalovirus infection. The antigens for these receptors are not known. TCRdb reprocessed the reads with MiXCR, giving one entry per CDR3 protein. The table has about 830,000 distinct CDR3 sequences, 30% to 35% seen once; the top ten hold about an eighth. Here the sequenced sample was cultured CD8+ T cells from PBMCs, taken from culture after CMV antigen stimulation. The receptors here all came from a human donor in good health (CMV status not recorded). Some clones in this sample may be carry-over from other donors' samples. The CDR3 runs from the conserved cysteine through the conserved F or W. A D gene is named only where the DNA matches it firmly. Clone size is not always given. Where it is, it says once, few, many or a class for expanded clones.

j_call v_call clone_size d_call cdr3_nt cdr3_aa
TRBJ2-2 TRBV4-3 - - TGCGCCAGCAGCCAAGTAACAGGGAACACCGGGGAGCTGTTTTTT CASSQVTGNTGELFF
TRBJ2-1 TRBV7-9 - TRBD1 TGTGCCAGCAGCTTATCGGGGACAGGGTATGAGCAGTTCTTC CASSLSGTGYEQFF
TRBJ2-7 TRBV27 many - TGTGCCAGCAGCAGTGGGACCTCCTACGAGCAGTACTTC CASSSGTSYEQYF
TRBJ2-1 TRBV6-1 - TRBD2 TGTGCCAGCAGTGTTGGACTAGCGGGTGGTAATGAGCAGTTCTTC CASSVGLAGGNEQFF
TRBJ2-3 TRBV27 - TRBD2 TGTGCCAGTCTGAGCCAGGCGGGGGTCACAGATACGCAGTATTTT CASLSQAGVTDTQYF
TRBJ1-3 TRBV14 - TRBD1 TGTGCCAACAGCCAATGGACAGGGCTGTCGCCTGGAAACACCATATATTTT CANSQWTGLSPGNTIYF
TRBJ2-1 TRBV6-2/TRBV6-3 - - TGTGCCAGCAGTTACTCGTGGGAGTACAATGAGCAGTTCTTC CASSYSWEYNEQFF
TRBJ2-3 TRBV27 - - TGTGCCAGCAGTCTATTAAGAACCGGGGGGCCCCACACAGATACGCAGTATTTT CASSLLRTGGPHTDTQYF
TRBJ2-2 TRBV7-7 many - TGTGCTAGCAGCTTAGGATGGGACACCGGGGAGCTGTTTTTT CASSLGWDTGELFF
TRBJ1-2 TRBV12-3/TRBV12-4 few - TGTGCCAGCAGTCGGGCAGGCCTCCCTTATGGCTACACCTTC CASSRAGLPYGYTF
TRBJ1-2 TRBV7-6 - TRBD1 TGTGCCAGCAGCTTCTTTGGACAGGGGGTGACCTATGGCTACACCTTC CASSFFGQGVTYGYTF
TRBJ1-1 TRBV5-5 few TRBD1 TGTGCCAGCAGCTTACCGGGACAGAAATCTGAAGCTTTCTTT CASSLPGQKSEAFF
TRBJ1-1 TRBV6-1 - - TGTGCCAGCAGTGAATCGTTTAATCGACTGGCTGAAGCTTTCTTT CASSESFNRLAEAFF
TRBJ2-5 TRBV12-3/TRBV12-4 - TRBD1 TGTGCCAGCAGAACTTCCGGGACAGCAGAGACCCAGTACTTC CASRTSGTAETQYF
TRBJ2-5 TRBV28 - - TGTGCCAGCAGCTCCTTTGGCGGGGTACAAGAGACCCAGTACTTC CASSSFGGVQETQYF
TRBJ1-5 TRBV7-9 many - TGTGCCAGCAGCCCGTGGGATGGCAATCAGCCCCAGCATTTT CASSPWDGNQPQHF
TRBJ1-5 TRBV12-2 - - TGTGCAAGTCGCTTAAGCCCAGAGGTCACGCCAACCCCCAATCAGCCCCAGCATTTT CASRLSPEVTPTPNQPQHF
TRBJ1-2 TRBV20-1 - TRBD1 TGCAGTGCACGGACAGGCGTCTATGGCTACACCTTC CSARTGVYGYTF
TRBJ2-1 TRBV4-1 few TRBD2 TGCGCCAGCAGCCAGTATCGGGGGGGGCCAGGGAATGAGCAGTTCTTC CASSQYRGGPGNEQFF
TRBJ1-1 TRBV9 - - TGTGCCAGCAGCGGGTTTGCGGGCACTGAAGCTTTCTTT CASSGFAGTEAFF
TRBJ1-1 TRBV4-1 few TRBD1 TGCGCCAGCTACAAAGGCCCAGGGGGCACTGAAGCTTTCTTT CASYKGPGGTEAFF
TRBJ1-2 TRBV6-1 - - TGTGCCAGCAGAACCTCTCAGGGGTTAGTCTATGGCTACACCTTC CASRTSQGLVYGYTF
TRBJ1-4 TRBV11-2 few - TGTGCCAGCAGCTCGGGACTTCGGACCCTCAAGATTGAAAAACTGTTTTTT CASSSGLRTLKIEKLFF
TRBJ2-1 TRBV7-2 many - TGTGCCAGCAGCCCCCTATACAATGAGCAGTTCTTC CASSPLYNEQFF
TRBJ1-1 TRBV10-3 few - TGTGCCATCAGTGAGTTCCCACAGGGCCATCAAGCTTTCTTT CAISEFPQGHQAFF
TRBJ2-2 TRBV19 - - TGTGCCGGAACCGGGGCCTTGTATATTGTCCGACACTCGAACACCGGGGAGCTGTTTTTT CAGTGALYIVRHSNTGELFF
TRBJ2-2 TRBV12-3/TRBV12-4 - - TGTGCCAGCAGTTTAGTTCCAATCCCCCGGCGGGGACCTAACACCGGGGAGCTGTTTTTT CASSLVPIPRRGPNTGELFF
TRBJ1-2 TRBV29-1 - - TGCAGCGCCCGGGCCGGGCGGGAGGGCTACACCTTC CSARAGREGYTF
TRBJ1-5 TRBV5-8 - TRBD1 TGTGCCAGCAGCTTGGTGGGACAGCGCTCTCAGCCCCAGCATTTT CASSLVGQRSQPQHF
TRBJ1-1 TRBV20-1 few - TGCAGTGCTAGATCGCCTAAGGGTACTGAAGCTTTCTTT CSARSPKGTEAFF
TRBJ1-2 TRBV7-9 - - TGTGCCAGCAGCGCGACTAAGGGTTTTGGCTACACCTTC CASSATKGFGYTF
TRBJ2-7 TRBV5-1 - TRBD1 TGCGCCAGCAGCTGGGGCACGGAGGACAGGGGGACATACGAGCAGTACTTC CASSWGTEDRGTYEQYF
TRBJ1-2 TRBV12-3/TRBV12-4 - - TGTGCCAGCAGTCTTGAGATAGGGGGGATGGATGGCTACACCTTC CASSLEIGGMDGYTF
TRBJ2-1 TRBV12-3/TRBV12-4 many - TGTGCCAGCAGCCAGGACAGTCACAATGAGCAGTTCTTC CASSQDSHNEQFF
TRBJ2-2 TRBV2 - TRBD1 TGTGCCAGCAGAAACAGGGGCCCCAACACCGGGGAGCTGTTTTTT CASRNRGPNTGELFF
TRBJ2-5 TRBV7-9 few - TGTGCCAGCAGCGCCGAACGGATCCAAGAGACCCAGTACTTC CASSAERIQETQYF
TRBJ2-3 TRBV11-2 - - TGTGCCAGCAGCCCCCGATGGACAGATACGCAGTATTTT CASSPRWTDTQYF
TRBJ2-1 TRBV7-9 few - TGTGCCAGCAGCCCCGACAGGGAGGGACAGTTCTTC CASSPDREGQFF
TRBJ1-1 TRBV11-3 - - TGTGCCAGCAGCTTAGGGGGGACAAGGACTGAAGCTTTCTTT CASSLGGTRTEAFF
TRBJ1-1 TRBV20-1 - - TGCAGTGCTCCCGGTCTGGGGCTTGGCACTGAAGCTTTCTTT CSAPGLGLGTEAFF
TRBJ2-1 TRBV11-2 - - TGTGCCAGCAGCTCCCCCGGTCGGGGGGCTTACAATGAGCAGTTCTTC CASSSPGRGAYNEQFF
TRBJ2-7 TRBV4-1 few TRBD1 TGCGCCAGCAGCCAAGCCGGGACAGGGCCCTACGAGCAGTACTTC CASSQAGTGPYEQYF
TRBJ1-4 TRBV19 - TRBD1 TGTGCCAGTATGGGGGACAGAATTAATGAAAAACTGTTTTTT CASMGDRINEKLFF
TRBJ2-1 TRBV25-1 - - TGTGCCAGCAGTGAAAATGGCGACAATGAGCAGTTCTTC CASSENGDNEQFF
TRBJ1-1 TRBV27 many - TGTGCCAGCAGGGGCGGGGACACTTCTAAAGCTTTCTTT CASRGGDTSKAFF
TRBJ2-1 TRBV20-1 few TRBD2 TGCAGTGCCAAGACTAGCGGGGCGATCAATGAGCAGTTCTTC CSAKTSGAINEQFF
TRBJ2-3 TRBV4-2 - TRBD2 TGTGCCAGCAGCCAAGTGGCTAGCGGGGGGCGTCACAGGGGACAGTATTTT CASSQVASGGRHRGQYF
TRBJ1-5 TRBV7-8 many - TGTGCCAGCAGCTTAGGGGCGGGGACGCAGCCCCAGCATTTT CASSLGAGTQPQHF
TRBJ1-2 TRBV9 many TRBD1 TGTGCCAGCAGCGCCGGGACAGCTCACTATGGCTACACCTTC CASSAGTAHYGYTF
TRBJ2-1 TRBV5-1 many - TGCGCCAGCAGCTTAACAGGGCAAGCTGAGCAGTTCTTC CASSLTGQAEQFF
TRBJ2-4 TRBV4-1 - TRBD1 TGCGCCAGCAGCCAAGCCGGGACAGGGTGGAACATTCAGTACTTC CASSQAGTGWNIQYF
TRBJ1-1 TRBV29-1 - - TGCAGCGTTGTAGGGGCTTACGGACTGGAAGCTTTCTTT CSVVGAYGLEAFF
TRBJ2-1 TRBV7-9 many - TGTGCCAGCAGCCCCACCGAGGGGGTCTACAATGAGCAGTTCTTC CASSPTEGVYNEQFF
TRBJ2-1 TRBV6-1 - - TGTGCCAGCAGAGCAGGGATCTTGGGCAATGAGCAGTTCTTC CASRAGILGNEQFF
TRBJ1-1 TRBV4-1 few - TGCGCCAGCAGCCAAGAACCCGGCTTGGGAGGGACTGCTTTTACTTTCTTT CASSQEPGLGGTAFTFF
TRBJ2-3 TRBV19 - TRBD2 TGTGCCAGCAAAGAATCCTTAGCGGGGGGCACAGATACGCAGTATTTT CASKESLAGGTDTQYF
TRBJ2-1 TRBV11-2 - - TGTGCCAGCAGCCACTCCCGGGAGCAGTTCTTC CASSHSREQFF